Frequency places the clone carrying this T cell receptor (beta chain) as medium-sized (0.01 to 0.1%). Its matching antigen is unknown. The data were taken from a study of CXCR3-negative and CXCR3-positive naive CD8 T cells. Study-wide findings and caveats: Unlike memory cells, which differed, naive CXCR3-negative and CXCR3-positive cells had similar TRBV-TRBJ usage. Naive cells that were CXCR3-positive had more hydrophobic TRB CDR3s (compared with CXCR3-negative naive cells). Similarly elevated diversity marked both naive subsets, with memory CD8+ cells showing far lower diversity.

Libraries of TRB cDNA were made by 5' RACE and carried UMIs. TCRdb reprocessed the 5' RACE reads; each CDR3 protein has one entry and no DNA is given. The repertoire table contains 7,000 to 8,500 distinct CDR3 sequences. CD45RO-CCR7+CD27+CD95- expression identified naive CD8+ T cells. CDR1 is MGHDK, CDR2 SYGVNS, per germline. CDR3 length equals 19 residues. This sequence originates from a human donor in good health. Some clones in this sample may be carry-over from other donors' samples. The sample consisted of naive CXCR3+ CD8+ T cells from blood. Indicated subset: CD45RO-CCR7+CD27+CD95- naive CD8+ T cells expressing CXCR3 (TNR3+). V gene TRBV25-1 combines with J gene TRBJ1-2. CDR3 sequence reads: CASSEYNPRNVARPYGYTF.